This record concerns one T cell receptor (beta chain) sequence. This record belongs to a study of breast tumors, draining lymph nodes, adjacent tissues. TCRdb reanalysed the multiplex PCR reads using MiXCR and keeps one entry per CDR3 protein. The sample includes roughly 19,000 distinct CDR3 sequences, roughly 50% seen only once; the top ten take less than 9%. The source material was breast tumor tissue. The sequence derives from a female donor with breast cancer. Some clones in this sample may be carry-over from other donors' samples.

The chain's CDR3 is CASSQDVRDQPQHF. DNA of the CDR3: TGTGCCAGCAGCCAAGATGTCCGTGACCAGCCCCAGCATTTT. The rearrangement joins TRBV4-2 to TRBJ1-5; D unresolved. The CDR3 spans 14 residues. The V gene lost 0 bases and the J gene lost 7 bases, with 10 bases spanning the gap. CDR1 and CDR2 (germline): LGHNA, YNFKEQ.